Shown below are 14 T cell receptor beta chains from a single sample sequenced in a study of blood T cell repertoires in COVID-19. Data came from immunoSEQ multiplex PCR; TCRdb stores just in-frame clones and leaves some out. The table shows some 330,000 clones, with 80% to 85% occurring only once. Sequenced input: PBMCs or T cells enriched from blood (not recorded which). Receptors originate from a woman in her forties or fifties who had recovered from COVID-19.

Of note for this clone: Other DNA sequences in the same sample also yield this CDR3. V gene TRBV7-2 combines with J gene TRBJ1-6; TRBD1 might be the D (5 bases). V was clipped by 5 bases and J by 2 bases, with 7 bases between them. The germline V gene has CDR1 SGHTA and CDR2 FQGNSA. CDR3 length: 14 amino acids. The CDR3 sequence is CASSPGAYNSPLHF. CDR3 sequence (DNA): TGTGCCAGCAGCCCGGGGGCCTATAATTCACCCCTCCACTTT.

The gene calls are TRBV7-9 and TRBJ1-6; 9 nucleotides align to TRBD1. Germline V gives CDR1 SEHNR, CDR2 FQNEAQ (reference sequence). This CDR3 region has 14 residues. V lost 5 bases, J lost 10 bases, and 6 bases stayed unmatched. DNA for the CDR3: TGTGCCAGCAGCGCGGACAGGGGACGCTCACCCCTCCACTTT. This translates into CASSADRGRSPLHF. Full variable domain (remainder filled in from reference TRBV7-9 and TRBJ1-6): DTGVSQNPRHKITKRGQNVTFRCDPISEHNRLYWYRQTLGQGPEFLTYFQNEAQLEKSRLLSDRFSAERPKGSFSTLEIQRTEQGDSAMYLCASSADRGRSPLHFGNGTRLTVT.

The chain carries TRBV6-2 or TRBV6-3 and TRBJ1-2, with D uncertain. The CDR3 runs to 11 residues. The V gene lost 4 bases and the J gene lost 5 bases, with 5 bases spanning the gap. Germline values: CDR1 MNHEY, CDR2 SVGEGT. CDR3 sequence reads: CASSSSYGYTF. The CDR3 DNA reads as TGTGCCAGCAGTTCTTCTTATGGCTACACCTTC.

This clone was observed once. The J gene is TRBJ2-3, the V gene TRBV4-2; 10 nucleotides match TRBD1. This CDR3 has 16 amino acids. Germline assignment: CDR1 LGHNA and CDR2 YNFKEQ. Unmatched junction bases numbered 4, after V lost 3 bases and J lost 1 base. The CDR3 coding sequence is TGTGCCAGCAGCCAGACCGGGACAGGGGGCACAGATACGCAGTATTTT. Its protein product is CASSQTGTGGTDTQYF.

The rearrangement links TRBV30 to TRBJ1-5; D not certain. CDR1 and CDR2 (germline): GTSNPN, SVGIG (reference sequence). This CDR3 contains 14 residues. Trimming removed 2 bases at V and 0 bases at J, with 8 bases between. This CDR3 reads CAWSLPRSNQPQHF. Written as DNA, the CDR3 is TGTGCCTGGAGTCTCCCCCGTAGCAATCAGCCCCAGCATTTT.

This clone was observed a single time. The chain carries TRBV3-1 (or the pseudogene TRBV3-2) and TRBJ1-4; a possible D gene is TRBD1 (5 bases). Deletions cut 4 bases from V and 2 bases from J, with 11 bases between. CDR1 is LGHDT, CDR2 YNNKEL, per germline (reference sequence). The CDR3 consists of 15 residues. The CDR3 sequence: CASSPETVTNEKLFF. In DNA form, the CDR3 reads TGTGCCAGCAGCCCGGAGACAGTTACTAATGAAAAACTGTTTTTT.

This clone occurred once. The J gene is TRBJ2-1, the V gene TRBV6-2 or TRBV6-3; 13 positions agree with TRBD2. J gave up 12 bases and V 6 bases, and 17 bases lay outside the gene matches. The germline gives CDR1 MNHEY, CDR2 SVGEGT. This CDR3 is built from 17 residues. CDR3 nucleotide sequence: TGTGCCAGCAGCAACGGCGGGGGCGGGACTAGCGGGAAAGTGCAGTTCTTC. Translation: CASSNGGGGTSGKVQFF.

The chain couples TRBV10-3 to TRBJ2-5; TRBD1 agrees at 7 bases. This CDR3 contains 14 residues. With V trimmed by 6 bases and J by 4 bases, 8 bases remained unmatched. Looked up from germline, CDR1 is ENHRY and CDR2 is SYGVKD. The CDR3 bases are TGTGCCATCAGCGGACAGGCTGAGGGAGAGACCCAGTACTTC. Translation gives CAISGQAEGETQYF.

This chain links TRBV30 with TRBJ1-2; 9 positions agree with TRBD1. From germline, CDR1 is GTSNPN and CDR2 SVGIG (reference sequence). V gave up 3 bases and J gave up 4 bases; unmatched junction bases: 15. The CDR3 has 17 amino acids. The CDR3 protein is CAWSALGPGTGRYGYTF. CDR3 nucleotide sequence: TGTGCCTGGAGCGCCCTCGGCCCCGGGACAGGGCGCTATGGCTACACCTTC.

The chain employs TRBV11-3 and TRBJ2-7; D not resolved. CDR1 SGHNT and CDR2 YENEEA come from the germline V gene. V lost 3 bases and J lost 6, with 12 bases in between. The length of the CDR3 is 13 residues. CDR3 loop: CASSFSRSGEQYF. In nucleotides, the CDR3 is TGTGCCAGCAGCTTTTCCCGCTCGGGCGAGCAGTACTTC.

The chain recombines TRBV7-6 with TRBJ2-7; 11 nucleotides line up with TRBD2. J was trimmed by 4 bases and V by 5 bases; bases with no gene match: 7. This CDR3 contains 15 residues. Germline assignment: CDR1 SGHVS and CDR2 FNYEAQ. CDR3 bases: TGTGCCAGCAGCCCCCCGACTAGCGGGGATTACGAGCAGTACTTC. Its translation: CASSPPTSGDYEQYF.

This sequence joins TRBV13 and TRBJ1-2, with 7 bases aligning to TRBD1. The CDR3 is 15 amino acids. V lost 1 base to trimming and J lost 3 bases; unmatched junction nucleotides: 5. The germline CDR1 and CDR2 sequences are PRHDT and FYEKMQ (reference sequence). The CDR3 here is CASSLDQGGYYGYTF. In DNA form, the CDR3 reads TGTGCCAGCAGCTTAGACCAGGGGGGCTACTATGGCTACACCTTC. The entire variable domain, with the rest obtained from reference TRBV13 and TRBJ1-2, is as follows: AAGVIQSPRHLIKEKRETATLKCYPIPRHDTVYWYQQGPGQDPQFLISFYEKMQSDKGSIPDRFSAQQFSDYHSELNMSSLELGDSALYFCASSLDQGGYYGYTFGSGTRLTVV.

The rearrangement links TRBV5-6 to TRBJ2-7; 12 bases are shared with TRBD1. The V gene end was trimmed by 5 bases and the J gene end by 4 bases; junction bases not matched to a gene: 4. This CDR3 comprises 14 residues. Germline lookup yields CDR1 SGHDT and CDR2 YYEEEE. The CDR3: CASRRDRGRYEQYF. The CDR3 DNA is TGTGCCAGCAGACGGGACAGGGGGCGGTACGAGCAGTACTTC.

The rearrangement joins TRBV6-2 or TRBV6-3 to TRBJ1-5; tentative D call: TRBD1 (6 bases). Deletions cut 5 bases from V and 2 bases from J, with 13 bases between. The germline V gene encodes CDR1 MNHEY and CDR2 SVGEGT. This CDR3 comprises 15 residues. CDR3 residues: CASSHPKGGNQPQHF. For the CDR3, the DNA is TGTGCCAGCAGTCACCCCAAGGGGGGCAATCAGCCCCAGCATTTT.